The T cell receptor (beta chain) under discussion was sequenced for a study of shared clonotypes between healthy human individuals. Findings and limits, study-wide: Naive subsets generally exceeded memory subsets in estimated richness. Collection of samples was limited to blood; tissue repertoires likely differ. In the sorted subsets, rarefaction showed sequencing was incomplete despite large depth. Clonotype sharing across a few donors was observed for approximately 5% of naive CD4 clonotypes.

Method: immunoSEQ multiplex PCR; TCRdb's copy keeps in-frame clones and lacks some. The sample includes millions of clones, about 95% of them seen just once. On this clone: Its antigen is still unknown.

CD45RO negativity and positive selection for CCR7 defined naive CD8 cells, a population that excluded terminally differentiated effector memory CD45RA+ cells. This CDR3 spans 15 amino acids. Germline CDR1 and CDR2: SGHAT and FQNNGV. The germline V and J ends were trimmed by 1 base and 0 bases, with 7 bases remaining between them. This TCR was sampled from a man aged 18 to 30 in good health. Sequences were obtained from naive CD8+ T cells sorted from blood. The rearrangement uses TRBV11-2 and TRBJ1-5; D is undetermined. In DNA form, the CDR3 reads TGTGCCAGCAGCTTAGGGTACGGTAGCAATCAGCCCCAGCATTTT. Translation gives CASSLGYGSNQPQHF.